The 12 T cell receptor beta chains reported below all come from one sample, sequenced in a study of cytomegalovirus exposure and HLA in healthy donors. PCR involved 60 Vbeta and 13 Jbeta primers. TCRdb's copy holds only in-frame clones and misses some; the assay was immunoSEQ multiplex PCR. In the table there are 120,000 or so clones, 70% to 80% of which are singletons. Sequenced sample: PBMCs. These receptors were taken from a man aged 25-40 years in good health and CMV-seronegative.

The chain has TRBV5-1 and TRBJ1-2; 8 nucleotides align to TRBD1. Losses at the gene ends were 0 bases for V and 0 bases for J; bases not matched to a gene: 4. Germline CDR1 SGHRS, CDR2 YFSETQ. The CDR3 extends over 16 amino acids. This CDR3 is CASSLDTGGTNYGYTF. As DNA, the CDR3 is TGCGCCAGCAGCTTGGATACAGGGGGTACTAACTATGGCTACACCTTC. Combining the CDR3 with reference TRBV5-1 and TRBJ1-2 gives the whole variable domain KAGVTQTPRYLIKTRGQQVTLSCSPISGHRSVSWYQQTPGQGLQFLFEYFSETQRNKGNFPGRFSGRQFSNSRSEMNVSTLELGDSALYLCASSLDTGGTNYGYTFGSGTRLTVV.

J is TRBJ2-7 and V is TRBV7-2, with TRBD1 matching over 7 bases. In germline, CDR1 is SGHTA, CDR2 FQGNSA. CDR3 length: 14 amino acids. J lost 1 base, V lost 5 bases, and 5 bases had no gene match. CDR3 in DNA: TGTGCCAGCAGCACCCGGGACAGTTCCTACGAGCAGTACTTC. This translates into CASSTRDSSYEQYF.

The chain uses TRBV28 and TRBJ1-6; 12 bases map to TRBD1. The V gene end was trimmed by 8 bases and the J gene end by 0 bases; junction bases not matched to a gene: 11. Per the germline V gene, CDR1 is MDHEN and CDR2 is SYDVKM. This CDR3 region has 19 residues. The CDR3 reads CASVTRDRGLSSYNSPLHF. DNA of the CDR3: TGTGCCAGCGTCACCCGGGACAGGGGGCTTAGCTCCTATAATTCACCCCTCCACTTT. The variable domain in full, completed from reference TRBV28 and TRBJ1-6, reads DVKVTQSSRYLVKRTGEKVFLECVQDMDHENMFWYRQDPGLGLRLIYFSYDVKMKEKGDIPEGYSVSREKKERFSLILESASTNQTSMYLCASVTRDRGLSSYNSPLHFGNGTRLTVT.

The chain has TRBV6-6 and TRBJ1-6; D is possibly TRBD1 (5 bases). The CDR3 totals 16 residues. V was pared by 2 bases and J by 3 bases, with 11 bases between. Germline CDR1 is MNHNY and CDR2 is SVGAGI (reference sequence). CDR3: CASSYPRADYNSPLHF. The CDR3 region has the DNA TGTGCCAGCAGTTACCCCAGGGCAGACTATAATTCACCCCTCCACTTT.

The chain links TRBV28 to TRBJ2-2, with 7 bases that match TRBD1. The V and J ends lost 2 bases and 5 bases, in that order; junction bases with no gene match: 32. The CDR3 contains 24 residues. Looked up from germline, CDR1 is MDHEN and CDR2 is SYDVKM. CDR3: CASSLRIGVSRTGRGLIGTGELFF. DNA for the CDR3: TGTGCCAGCAGTTTAAGGATCGGGGTTTCAAGAACGGGCAGGGGGTTGATAGGGACCGGGGAGCTGTTTTTT.

The sample holds one count of this clone. The junction differs from germline at one of its ends, possibly a read error. The V and J genes are TRBV27 and TRBJ2-5; D is unclear. Near its end, the DNA agrees better with TRBJ2-7, so the J call may be wrong. The CDR3 extends over 12 amino acids. The V gene's germline CDR1 is MNHEY and CDR2 SMNVEV (reference sequence). The CDR3 nucleotides are TGTTCCAGTATTAGTAGGGACTACGAGCAGTACTTC. Translated: CSSISRDYEQYF.

The chain employs TRBV7-9 and TRBJ1-2; no firm D call. Germline V CDR1 and CDR2: SEHNR, FQNEAQ (reference sequence). Trimming pared 3 bases from V and 0 bases from J, leaving 17 bases between. The CDR3 extends over 17 amino acids. Here the CDR3 reads CASSLTPPALANYGYTF. The CDR3, as DNA: TGTGCCAGCAGCTTGACCCCTCCGGCCCTAGCTAACTATGGCTACACCTTC.

This sequence joins TRBV19 and TRBJ2-2; 8 bases agree with TRBD2. The V segment lost 3 bases and the J segment 3 bases; nucleotides outside the gene matches: 6. Germline V gene lookup returns CDR1 LNHDA and CDR2 SQIVND (reference sequence). This CDR3 is 16 amino acids long. The CDR3 loop reads CASSMEGLGYTGELFF. As DNA, the CDR3 is TGTGCCAGTAGTATGGAGGGACTAGGGTACACCGGGGAGCTGTTTTTT. The full variable domain, its missing parts supplied by reference TRBV19 and TRBJ2-2, is DGGITQSPKYLFRKEGQNVTLSCEQNLNHDAMYWYRQDPGQGLRLIYYSQIVNDFQKGDIAEGYSVSREKKESFPLTVTSAQKNPTAFYLCASSMEGLGYTGELFFGEGSRLTVL.

CDR3 loop: CASSPRQGAETQYF. CDR3 nucleotides: TGTGCCAGCAGTCCCCGACAGGGGGCGGAGACCCAGTACTTC. The V call is TRBV2, the J call TRBJ2-5, with 10 bases matching TRBD1. The CDR3 runs 14 residues. Germline V gene sequence: CDR1 SNHLY, CDR2 FYNNEI. V was pared by 5 bases and J by 5 bases, with 5 bases of the junction left unmatched.

The chain employs TRBV18 and TRBJ2-1, with 10 bases fitting TRBD2. With 5 bases clipped from V and 3 bases from J, the junction kept 16 bases outside the gene matches. This CDR3 is 19 amino acids long. Germline CDR1 KGHSH, CDR2 LQKENI. The CDR3 bases are TGTGCCAGCTCAGTTCTTACCGGGACTAGCGATCCACTCTACAATGAGCAGTTCTTC. It translates to CASSVLTGTSDPLYNEQFF.

Here the CDR3 DNA reads TGTGCCAGCAGCTTAGGCACGGCCTACGAGCAGTACTTC. It specifies CASSLGTAYEQYF. V gene TRBV7-7 combines with J gene TRBJ2-7, with unresolved D. The CDR3 consists of 13 residues. V dropped 1 base and J dropped 2 bases, with 6 bases sitting between them. Per germline, CDR1 SSHAT and CDR2 FNYEAQ (reference sequence).

Comments on this clone: This sample includes further DNA sequences coding for the same CDR3. The rearrangement links TRBV6-1 to TRBJ1-5, with D unresolved. Trimming left V 1 base short and J 0 bases short, with 4 bases between. The V gene's germline CDR1 is MNHNS and CDR2 SASEGT. The CDR3 has 14 residues. CDR3: CASSEGYSNQPQHF. Written as DNA, the CDR3 is TGTGCCAGCAGTGAAGGTTATAGCAATCAGCCCCAGCATTTT.